The next 7 T cell receptor beta chains were all read from a single sample in a study of shared clonotypes between healthy human individuals (dated by TCRdb to 2018 to 2020). The library was prepared using the immunoSEQ multiplex PCR assay. TCRdb stores this immuneACCESS table with in-frame sequences only. Part of the clones is absent; in the studies checked, under half of the shortfall reflects unresolved V genes, and no reason is known for the rest. Across this sample there are 2 million to 2.5 million clones, with roughly 90% seen only once. 0.37% of the sample comes from the top ten. Input material: naive CD4+ T cells from PBMCs. The label giving this sample's cell subset or site can be read as: CD45RA+ positively selected. These receptors were obtained from a man aged 18 to 29 in good health. Some clones in this sample may be carry-over from other donors' samples.

The V gene is TRBV5-1, the J gene TRBJ2-1, with 9 bases matching TRBD1. The CDR3 has 14 amino acids. The trim removed 4 bases at V and 2 bases at J, leaving 1 base unmatched. Germline V gives CDR1 SGHRS, CDR2 YFSETQ. The DNA of the CDR3 is TGCGCCAGCAGCGGGACAGGGACCTACAATGAGCAGTTCTTC. Translated, it gives CASSGTGTYNEQFF.

Only one count was recorded for this clone. The V gene is TRBV2, the J gene TRBJ1-2; D unclear. V was clipped by 2 bases and J by 4 bases, with 8 bases between them. In germline, CDR1 is SNHLY, CDR2 FYNNEI. The length of the CDR3 is 13 residues. For the CDR3, the DNA is TGTGCCAGCAGTGAATGGCGGTTCTATGGCTACACCTTC. It specifies CASSEWRFYGYTF.

This chain uses TRBV29-1 with TRBJ2-5; D gene unclear. The J call is uncertain, as TRBJ2-7 better fits the DNA end. The CDR3 totals 14 residues. Germline loops: CDR1 SQVTM, CDR2 ANQGSEA. CDR3 loop: CSVEDRAGSYEQYF. The DNA for the CDR3 is TGCAGCGTTGAAGATCGGGCAGGATCCTACGAGCAGTACTTC.

The chain recombines TRBV10-1 with TRBJ2-5; D is perhaps TRBD1 (5 bases). Germline V gene lookup returns CDR1 WNHNN and CDR2 SYGVQD (reference sequence). The germline V and J ends were trimmed by 3 bases and 3 bases, with 11 bases remaining between them. The CDR3 spans 14 residues. This CDR3 is CASSDRQMEETQYF. DNA for the CDR3: TGCGCCAGCAGTGACCGACAGATGGAAGAGACCCAGTACTTC.

Notes on this clone: In the same sample, other DNA sequences code for this CDR3. The chain couples TRBV28 to TRBJ2-7; unclear D gene. This CDR3 has 14 amino acids. Germline CDR1 and CDR2: MDHEN and SYDVKM. Trimming stripped 6 bases from V and 2 bases from J, with 14 bases between. The CDR3 bases are TGTGCCAGCAGCCCGAGTGGACGGACCTACGAGCAGTACTTC. This codes for CASSPSGRTYEQYF.

This sequence joins TRBV7-2 and TRBJ1-2; D unresolved. Germline CDR1 and CDR2: SGHTA and FQGNSA. Trimming pared 0 bases from V and 0 bases from J, leaving 14 bases between. The CDR3 covers 17 residues. CDR3 bases: TGTGCCAGCAGCTTAGCGGGCAAGGCAGCATCTAACTATGGCTACACCTTC. This encodes CASSLAGKAASNYGYTF. Based on the CDR3 plus reference TRBV7-2 and TRBJ1-2, the full variable domain is GAGVSQSPSNKVTEKGKDVELRCDPISGHTALYWYRQSLGQGLEFLIYFQGNSAPDKSGLPSDRFSAERTGGSVSTLTIQRTQQEDSAVYLCASSLAGKAASNYGYTFGSGTRLTVV.

Regarding this clone: The sample has other DNA sequences that encode this CDR3 too. This chain joins TRBV29-1 and TRBJ2-7, with a possible D match to TRBD2 (7 bases). The V gene's germline CDR1 is SQVTM and CDR2 ANQGSEA. This CDR3 is 13 amino acids long. Trimming took 6 bases from V and 1 from J, leaving 13 bases between them. In nucleotides, the CDR3 is TGCAGCGTGAGGGGGAGGGTATCCTACGAGCAGTACTTC. Residues: CSVRGRVSYEQYF.